The rows below give T cell receptor beta chains drawn from one sample of a study of blood T cell repertoires in COVID-19. This table comes from immunoSEQ multiplex PCR, and its TCRdb copy is limited to in-frame clones, with some not included. The table lists 200,000 to 300,000 clones, approximately 89% of them singletons. The specimen sequenced was peripheral blood. Every receptor here comes from a woman aged 45-60 years with acute or convalescent COVID-19. Both conserved end residues are part of each CDR3. D genes are given only for firm matches. Size is omitted from some rows. Given values are once, few, many or a class for expanded clones.

size | J | D | V | CDR3 | DNA
NA | TRBJ1-1 | NA | TRBV5-1 | CASSPGYTEAFF | TGCGCCAGCAGCCCAGGGTACACTGAAGCTTTCTTT
NA | TRBJ2-2 | NA | TRBV7-3 | CASSPPGSNTGELFF | TGTGCCAGCAGCCCCCCCGGGTCCAACACCGGGGAGCTGTTTTTT
once | TRBJ1-3 | NA | TRBV6-5 | CASKTHTGAGNTIYF | TGTGCCAGCAAGACTCATACCGGGGCTGGAAACACCATATATTTT
NA | TRBJ2-2 | TRBD1 | TRBV19 | CASSRGTGTTGELFF | TGTGCCAGTAGTAGGGGGACAGGGACCACCGGGGAGCTGTTTTTT
few | TRBJ2-1 | TRBD2 | TRBV4-1 | CASSQVGIAGGEQFF | TGCGCCAGCAGCCAAGTTGGGATAGCGGGAGGGGAGCAGTTCTTC
NA | TRBJ2-1 | TRBD2 | TRBV29-1 | CSVTGGAENEQFF | TGCAGCGTTACGGGAGGGGCGGAAAATGAGCAGTTCTTC
few | TRBJ2-7 | NA | TRBV15 | CATSTSTGSGYEQYF | TGTGCCACCAGCACTAGTACAGGGTCGGGGTACGAGCAGTACTTC
NA | TRBJ2-4 | TRBD1 | TRBV27 | CASSLGAGGTKNIQYF | TGTGCCAGCAGTTTGGGGGCAGGGGGTACCAAAAACATTCAGTACTTC
NA | TRBJ2-7 | TRBD1 | TRBV4-1 | CASSQPGTGRYEQYF | TGCGCCAGCAGCCAACCCGGGACAGGGCGGTACGAGCAGTACTTC
NA | TRBJ1-1 | NA | TRBV9 | CASSVEGTGDKAFF | TGTGCCAGCAGCGTAGAGGGGACGGGGGATAAAGCTTTCTTT
NA | TRBJ2-1 | NA | TRBV5-1 | CASSPEASKVDNEQFF | TGCGCCAGCAGTCCGGAGGCTAGCAAGGTCGACAATGAGCAGTTCTTC
NA | TRBJ2-3 | TRBD2 | TRBV5-1 | CASSLERGPTDTQYF | TGCGCCAGCAGCTTGGAGCGGGGTCCCACAGATACGCAGTATTTT
NA | TRBJ2-1 | NA | TRBV7-9 | CASSPTPTGIQNEQFF | TGTGCCAGCAGTCCCACCCCGACGGGAATCCAGAATGAGCAGTTCTTC
many | TRBJ2-7 | NA | TRBV5-3 | CAKNPSTGSSYEQYF | TGTGCCAAAAACCCCAGCACGGGGTCCTCCTACGAGCAGTACTTC
NA | TRBJ2-5 | TRBD2 | TRBV2 | CASSEGLAGGGKTQYF | TGTGCCAGCAGTGAAGGGCTAGCGGGAGGAGGAAAGACCCAGTACTTC
NA | TRBJ2-3 | NA | TRBV4-2 | CASSQEGRETDTQYF | TGTGCCAGCAGCCAAGAGGGCAGGGAAACAGATACGCAGTATTTT
NA | TRBJ1-1 | NA | TRBV7-6 | CASSLTGFYGNTEAFF | TGTGCCAGCAGCTTAACGGGGTTCTATGGGAACACTGAAGCTTTCTTT
NA | TRBJ2-5 | NA | TRBV24-1 | CATSDLERDETQYF | NA
NA | TRBJ2-4 | NA | TRBV30 | CAWSVRGREAKNIQYF | TGTGCCTGGAGTGTACGGGGTAGGGAAGCCAAAAACATTCAGTACTTC
NA | TRBJ2-3 | TRBD2 | TRBV3-1/TRBV3-2 | CASSQVTSGSQDTQYF | TGTGCCAGCAGCCAAGTTACTAGCGGGAGCCAAGATACGCAGTATTTT
NA | TRBJ1-6 | TRBD1 | TRBV19 | CASSIYSGQPLHF | TGTGCCAGTAGTATCTATTCGGGACAGCCCCTCCACTTT
NA | TRBJ2-5 | TRBD2 | TRBV4-2 | CASSQAATLAGGRETQYF | TGTGCCAGCAGCCAAGCCGCAACCCTAGCGGGAGGGCGGGAGACCCAGTACTTC
NA | TRBJ1-2 | NA | TRBV6-4 | CASSEHPGYGYTF | TGTGCCAGCAGTGAACACCCGGGCTATGGCTACACCTTC
NA | TRBJ2-1 | TRBD1 | TRBV10-3 | CAVTSGTGFRNEQFF | TGTGCCGTAACCTCCGGGACAGGGTTCAGGAATGAGCAGTTCTTC
NA | TRBJ2-7 | NA | TRBV20-1 | CSVSRGYEQYF | TGCAGTGTAAGCAGGGGCTACGAGCAGTACTTC
NA | TRBJ2-5 | TRBD2 | TRBV5-4 | CASSLQRGPPQETQYF | TGTGCCAGCAGCCTGCAGCGGGGCCCGCCGCAAGAGACCCAGTACTTC
NA | TRBJ2-7 | TRBD1 | TRBV28 | CASSHNIGTGTYEQYF | TGTGCCAGCAGTCATAATATCGGGACAGGGACCTACGAGCAGTACTTC
NA | TRBJ2-7 | NA | TRBV5-1 | CASSLFGAISSYEQYF | TGCGCCAGCAGCTTGTTTGGGGCCATCAGCTCCTACGAGCAGTACTTC
NA | TRBJ2-7 | TRBD2 | TRBV5-6 | CASRSLRLAGECYEQYF | TGTGCCAGCAGGTCTCTTAGGCTAGCGGGAGAGTGTTACGAGCAGTACTTC